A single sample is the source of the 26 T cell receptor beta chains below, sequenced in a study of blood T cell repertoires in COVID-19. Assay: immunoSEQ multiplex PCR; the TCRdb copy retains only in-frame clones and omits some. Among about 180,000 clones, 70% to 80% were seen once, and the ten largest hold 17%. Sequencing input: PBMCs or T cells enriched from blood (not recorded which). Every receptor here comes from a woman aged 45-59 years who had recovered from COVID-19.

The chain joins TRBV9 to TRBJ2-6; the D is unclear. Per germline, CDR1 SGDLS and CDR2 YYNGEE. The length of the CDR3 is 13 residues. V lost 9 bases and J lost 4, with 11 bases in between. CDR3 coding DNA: TGTGCCACCGCCGGTATCGGGGCCAACGTCCTGACTTTC. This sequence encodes CATAGIGANVLTF.

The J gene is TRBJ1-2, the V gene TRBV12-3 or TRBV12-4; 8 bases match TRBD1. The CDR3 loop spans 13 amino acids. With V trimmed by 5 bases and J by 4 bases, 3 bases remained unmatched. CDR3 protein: CASSQTGGYGYTF. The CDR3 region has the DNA TGTGCCAGCAGTCAAACAGGGGGCTATGGCTACACCTTC.

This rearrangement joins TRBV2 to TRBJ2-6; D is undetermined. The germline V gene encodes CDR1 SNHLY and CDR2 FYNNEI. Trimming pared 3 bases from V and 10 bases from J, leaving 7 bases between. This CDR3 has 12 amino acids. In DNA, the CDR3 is TGTGCCAGCAGTGAGCTAGAGAACGTCCTGACTTTC. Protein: CASSELENVLTF.

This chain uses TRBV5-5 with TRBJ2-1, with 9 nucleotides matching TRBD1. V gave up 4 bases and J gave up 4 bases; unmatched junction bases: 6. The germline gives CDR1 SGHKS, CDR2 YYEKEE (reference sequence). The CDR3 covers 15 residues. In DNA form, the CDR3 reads TGTGCCAGCAGCCCGGGGACAGGGAGGTACAATGAGCAGTTCTTC. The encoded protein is CASSPGTGRYNEQFF.

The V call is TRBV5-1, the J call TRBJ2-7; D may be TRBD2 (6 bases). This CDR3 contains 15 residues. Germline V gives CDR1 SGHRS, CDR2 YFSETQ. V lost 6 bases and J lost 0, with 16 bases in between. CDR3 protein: CASNLVERASYEQYF. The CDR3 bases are TGCGCCAGCAATTTGGTTGAGCGGGCCTCCTACGAGCAGTACTTC. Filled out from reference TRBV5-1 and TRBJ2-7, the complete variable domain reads KAGVTQTPRYLIKTRGQQVTLSCSPISGHRSVSWYQQTPGQGLQFLFEYFSETQRNKGNFPGRFSGRQFSNSRSEMNVSTLELGDSALYLCASNLVERASYEQYFGPGTRLTVT.

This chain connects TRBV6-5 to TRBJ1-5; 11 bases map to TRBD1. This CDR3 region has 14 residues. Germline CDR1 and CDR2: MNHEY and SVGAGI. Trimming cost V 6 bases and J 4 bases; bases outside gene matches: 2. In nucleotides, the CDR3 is TGTGCCAGCAGGGGGACAGGGGGGAATCAGCCCCAGCATTTT. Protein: CASRGTGGNQPQHF.

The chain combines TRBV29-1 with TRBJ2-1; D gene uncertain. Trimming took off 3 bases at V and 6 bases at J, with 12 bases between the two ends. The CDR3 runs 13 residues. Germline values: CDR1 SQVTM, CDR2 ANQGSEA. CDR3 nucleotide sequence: TGCAGCGTTGACCCCGTCTCGGGCAATGAGCAGTTCTTC. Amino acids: CSVDPVSGNEQFF.

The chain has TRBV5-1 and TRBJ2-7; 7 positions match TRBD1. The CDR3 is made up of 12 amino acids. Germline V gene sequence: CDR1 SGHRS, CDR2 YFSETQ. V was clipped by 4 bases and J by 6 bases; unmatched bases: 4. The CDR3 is CASSRGQVEQYF. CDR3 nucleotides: TGCGCCAGCAGCCGTGGACAGGTCGAGCAGTACTTC.

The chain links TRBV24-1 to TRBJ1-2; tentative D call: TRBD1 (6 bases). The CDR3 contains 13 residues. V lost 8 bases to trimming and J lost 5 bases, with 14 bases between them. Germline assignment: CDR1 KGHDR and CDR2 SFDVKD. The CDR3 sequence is CATMVRGAYGYTF. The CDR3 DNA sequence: TGTGCCACCATGGTCAGGGGAGCTTATGGCTACACCTTC.

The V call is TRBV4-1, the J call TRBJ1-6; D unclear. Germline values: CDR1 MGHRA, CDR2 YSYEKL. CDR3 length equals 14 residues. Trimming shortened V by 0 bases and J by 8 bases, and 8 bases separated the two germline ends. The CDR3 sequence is CASSQESLDSPLHF. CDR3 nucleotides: TGCGCCAGCAGCCAAGAATCTCTAGATTCACCCCTCCACTTT.

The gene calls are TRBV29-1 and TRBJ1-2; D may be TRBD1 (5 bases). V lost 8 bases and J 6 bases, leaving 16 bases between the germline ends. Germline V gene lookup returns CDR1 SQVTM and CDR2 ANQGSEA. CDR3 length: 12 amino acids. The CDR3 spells CSFKGRGDGYTF. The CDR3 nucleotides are TGCAGCTTCAAGGGGAGGGGAGATGGCTACACCTTC.

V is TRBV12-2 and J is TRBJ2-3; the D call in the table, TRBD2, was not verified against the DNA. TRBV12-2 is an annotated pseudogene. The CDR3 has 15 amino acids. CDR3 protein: CASRLTLAATDTQYF. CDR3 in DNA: TGTGCAAGTCGCTTAACACTAGCGGCCACAGATACGCAGTATTTT.

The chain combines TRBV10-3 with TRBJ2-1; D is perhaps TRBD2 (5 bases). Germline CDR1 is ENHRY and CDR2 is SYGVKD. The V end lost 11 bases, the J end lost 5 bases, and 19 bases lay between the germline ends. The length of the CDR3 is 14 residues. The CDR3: CASRISGNNNEQFF. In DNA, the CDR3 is TGTGCCTCAAGGATCAGCGGAAACAACAATGAGCAGTTCTTC.

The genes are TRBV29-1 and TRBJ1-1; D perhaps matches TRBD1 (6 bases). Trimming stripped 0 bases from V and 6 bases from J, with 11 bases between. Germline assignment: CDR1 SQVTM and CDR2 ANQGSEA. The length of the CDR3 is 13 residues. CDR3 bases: TGCAGCGTTGAAGATTACAGGGCGCCTGAAGCTTTCTTT. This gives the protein CSVEDYRAPEAFF.

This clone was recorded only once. CDR3 protein: CASSFRGREGYTF. CDR3 nucleotides: TGTGCCAGCAGTTTCAGGGGCCGAGAGGGCTACACCTTC. The V call is TRBV2, the J call TRBJ1-2, with D possibly TRBD1 on 6 matching bases. Germline V gene lookup returns CDR1 SNHLY and CDR2 FYNNEI. V dropped 5 bases and J dropped 8 bases, with 15 bases sitting between them. The CDR3 totals 13 residues. Full variable domain (outside the CDR3, taken from reference TRBV2 and TRBJ1-2): EPEVTQTPSHQVTQMGQEVILRCVPISNHLYFYWYRQILGQKVEFLVSFYNNEISEKSEIFDDQFSVERPDGSNFTLKIRSTKLEDSAMYFCASSFRGREGYTFGSGTRLTVV.

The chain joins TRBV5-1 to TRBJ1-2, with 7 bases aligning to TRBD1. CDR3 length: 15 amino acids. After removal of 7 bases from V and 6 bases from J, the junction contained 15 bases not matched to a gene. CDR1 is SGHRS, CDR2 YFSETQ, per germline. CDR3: CASRPAGGSQHGYTF. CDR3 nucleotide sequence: TGCGCCAGCCGCCCTGCAGGGGGTAGTCAGCATGGCTACACCTTC.

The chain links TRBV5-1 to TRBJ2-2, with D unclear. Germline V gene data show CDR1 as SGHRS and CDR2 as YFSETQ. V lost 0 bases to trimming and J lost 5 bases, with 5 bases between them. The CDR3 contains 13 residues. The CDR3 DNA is TGCGCCAGCAGCTTGGCAGAAACCGGGGAGCTGTTTTTT. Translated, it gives CASSLAETGELFF.

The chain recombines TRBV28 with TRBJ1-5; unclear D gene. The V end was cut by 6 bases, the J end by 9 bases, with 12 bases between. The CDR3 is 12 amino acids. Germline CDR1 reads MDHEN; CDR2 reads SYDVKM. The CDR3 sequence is CASSDGERPQHF. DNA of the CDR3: TGTGCCAGCAGCGATGGGGAGCGGCCCCAGCATTTT.

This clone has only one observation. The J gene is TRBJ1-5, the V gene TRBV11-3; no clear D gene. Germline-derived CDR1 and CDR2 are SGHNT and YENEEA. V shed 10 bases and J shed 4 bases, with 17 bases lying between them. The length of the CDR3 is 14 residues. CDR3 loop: CAITPWAPNQPQHF. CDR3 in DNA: TGTGCCATTACTCCATGGGCCCCTAATCAGCCCCAGCATTTT.

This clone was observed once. Here the CDR3 DNA reads TGTGCCAGCTCACCACGGGAGCAAGAGACCCAGTACTTC. Translated: CASSPREQETQYF. This chain links TRBV18 with TRBJ2-5, with a tentative D call TRBD2 (5 bases). This CDR3 contains 13 residues. The germline CDR1 and CDR2 sequences are KGHSH and LQKENI. The V gene lost 1 base and the J gene lost 2 bases, with 5 bases spanning the gap.

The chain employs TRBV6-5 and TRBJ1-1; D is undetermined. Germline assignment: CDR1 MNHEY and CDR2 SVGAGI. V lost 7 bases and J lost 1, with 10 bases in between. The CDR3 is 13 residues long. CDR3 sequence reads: CASIPHKNTEAFF. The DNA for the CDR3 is TGTGCCAGCATCCCGCACAAGAACACTGAAGCTTTCTTT.

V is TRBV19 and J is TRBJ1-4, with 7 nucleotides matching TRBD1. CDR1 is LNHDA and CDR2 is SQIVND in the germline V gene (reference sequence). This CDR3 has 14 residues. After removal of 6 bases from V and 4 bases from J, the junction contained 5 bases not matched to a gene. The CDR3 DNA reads TGTGCCAGTAGAGGGACAGCTTATAATGAAAAACTGTTTTTT. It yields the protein CASRGTAYNEKLFF.

The CDR3 is CASTLRGAGGYTF. The CDR3 DNA reads TGTGCCAGCACCCTCCGGGGGGCGGGTGGCTACACCTTC. The rearrangement joins TRBV6-5 to TRBJ1-2, with a tentative D call TRBD1 (6 bases). Germline CDR1 is MNHEY and CDR2 is SVGAGI. CDR3 length: 13 residues. Trimming left V 7 bases short and J 7 bases short, with 16 bases between.

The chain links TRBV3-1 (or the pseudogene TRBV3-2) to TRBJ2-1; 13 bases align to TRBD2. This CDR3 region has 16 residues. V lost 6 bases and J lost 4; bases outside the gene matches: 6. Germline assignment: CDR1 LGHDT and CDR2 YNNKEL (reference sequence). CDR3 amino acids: CASRQKLAGGYNEQFF. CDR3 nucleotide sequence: TGTGCCAGCAGGCAAAAACTAGCGGGAGGGTACAATGAGCAGTTCTTC.

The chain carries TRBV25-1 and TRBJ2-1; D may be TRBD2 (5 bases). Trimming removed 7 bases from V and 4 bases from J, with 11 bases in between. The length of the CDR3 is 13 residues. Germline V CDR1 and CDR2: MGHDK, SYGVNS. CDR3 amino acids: CASTDLIYNEQFF. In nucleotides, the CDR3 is TGTGCCAGCACGGACTTAATTTACAATGAGCAGTTCTTC.

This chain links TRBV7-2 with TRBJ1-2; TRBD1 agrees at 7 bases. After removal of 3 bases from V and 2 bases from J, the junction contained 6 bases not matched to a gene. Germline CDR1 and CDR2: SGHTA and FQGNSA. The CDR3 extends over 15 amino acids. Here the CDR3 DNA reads TGTGCCAGCAGCTTGGAATCAGGGGGGAACTATGGCTACACCTTC. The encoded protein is CASSLESGGNYGYTF.